A selection of T cell receptor beta chains follows, all from one sample in a study of OX40 agonist ivuxolimab in advanced cancers. TCRdb's table, derived via immunoSEQ multiplex PCR, lists solely in-frame clones and lacks some. The sample carries some 21,000 clones, 65% to 90% recorded once. The sample was CD4+ or CD8+ T cells sorted from blood, taken in a trial of the OX40 agonist ivuxolimab. These receptors came from an adult with an advanced solid tumor such as melanoma, head and neck, liver or kidney cancer. Each CDR3 is given with its conserved first and last residue. Fields, in order: J gene, D gene, V gene, CDR3 length, clone size, CDR3 protein, CDR3 DNA. A D gene is named only where the DNA matches it firmly. For some rows the clone size is stated as once, few or many, or as a class when expanded; others skip it.

TRBJ2-6	.	TRBV9	15	.	CASSVYGSGANVLTF	TGTGCCAGCAGCGTTTACGGATCTGGGGCCAACGTCCTGACTTTC
TRBJ2-1	.	TRBV28	16	.	CASSFSDYLGENEQFF	TGTGCCAGCAGTTTCTCGGACTATCTGGGAGAGAATGAGCAGTTCTTC
TRBJ2-1	.	TRBV9	12	.	CASRGLTDEQFF	TGTGCCAGCAGGGGATTAACAGATGAGCAGTTCTTC
TRBJ2-7	TRBD2	TRBV4-1	14	.	CASSPGTSDYEQYF	TGCGCCAGCAGCCCCGGGACTAGCGACTACGAGCAGTACTTC
TRBJ1-3	.	TRBV9	17	.	CASSPPTEGFFGNTIYF	TGTGCCAGCAGCCCCCCGACTGAGGGCTTTTTTGGAAACACCATATATTTT
TRBJ1-6	.	TRBV4-1	16	.	CASSLGEGRGHSPLHF	TGCGCCAGCAGCCTTGGTGAGGGCAGGGGTCATTCACCCCTCCACTTT
TRBJ1-2	.	TRBV18	16	.	CASSPGGRNSRYGYTF	TGTGCCAGCTCACCAGGGGGCCGCAACTCCAGATATGGCTACACCTTC
TRBJ1-2	.	TRBV7-5	14	few	CASSSSSAAYGYTF	TGTGCCAGCAGCTCCTCATCGGCCGCCTATGGCTACACCTTC
TRBJ1-2	TRBD1	TRBV5-4	15	.	CASSLPGQGAAGYTF	TGTGCCAGCAGCTTGCCGGGACAGGGGGCGGCTGGCTACACCTTC
TRBJ2-1	TRBD2	TRBV7-2	15	.	CASSVLAGGYNEQFF	TGTGCCAGCAGCGTTCTAGCGGGAGGGTACAATGAGCAGTTCTTC
TRBJ2-3	.	TRBV6-4	15	.	CASSEGQAGGDTQYF	TGTGCCAGCAGTGAGGGGCAGGCTGGGGGAGATACGCAGTATTTT
TRBJ2-7	.	TRBV14	15	.	CASSQWRGPAYEQYF	TGTGCCAGCAGCCAATGGCGGGGGCCTGCCTACGAGCAGTACTTC
TRBJ2-1	.	TRBV11-3	16	.	CASSLGRGQKDNEQFF	TGTGCCAGCAGCTTGGGGAGGGGACAAAAAGACAATGAGCAGTTCTTC
TRBJ2-4	.	TRBV6-1	15	.	CASSTRVTTKNIQYF	TGTGCCAGCAGCACGAGGGTTACGACCAAAAACATTCAGTACTTC
TRBJ2-7	TRBD1	TRBV11-3	13	.	CASSFGTAYEQYF	TGTGCCAGCAGCTTTGGGACAGCCTACGAGCAGTACTTC
TRBJ2-7	.	TRBV6-1	15	few	CASSEGQVRSYEQYF	TGTGCCAGCAGTGAAGGACAGGTGAGGTCCTACGAGCAGTACTTC
TRBJ2-7	.	TRBV14	14	.	CASSLRRGAYEQYF	TGTGCCAGCAGCCTAAGGAGGGGGGCCTACGAGCAGTACTTC
TRBJ1-1	.	TRBV6-5	16	.	CASSYVGHMLNTEAFF	TGTGCCAGCAGTTACGTCGGCCACATGTTAAATACTGAAGCTTTCTTT
TRBJ1-6	.	TRBV7-3	15	.	CASSLVGQYNSPLHF	TGTGCCAGCAGCTTAGTGGGCCAGTATAATTCACCCCTCCACTTT
TRBJ2-7	TRBD1	TRBV19	15	once	CASTPRWQGAYEQYF	TGTGCCAGTACCCCAAGGTGGCAGGGGGCTTACGAGCAGTACTTC
TRBJ2-1	.	TRBV7-6	14	.	CASSLSPLADEQFF	TGTGCCAGCAGCCTATCCCCACTAGCTGATGAGCAGTTCTTC
TRBJ2-3	TRBD1	TRBV29-1	15	.	CSVSPGTGLEDTQYF	TGCAGCGTGAGCCCCGGGACAGGGTTAGAAGATACGCAGTATTTT
TRBJ2-1	TRBD2	TRBV5-6	16	.	CASSSIAGASYNEQFF	TGTGCCAGCAGCTCAATAGCGGGGGCCTCCTACAATGAGCAGTTCTTC
TRBJ2-1	TRBD2	TRBV27	13	.	CASSFTGLAEQFF	TGTGCCAGCAGTTTTACCGGACTAGCGGAGCAGTTCTTC
TRBJ2-5	.	TRBV6-1	14	.	CASTEGEGQETQYF	TGTGCCAGCACCGAAGGTGAAGGCCAAGAGACCCAGTACTTC
TRBJ2-2	TRBD1	TRBV11-2	16	.	CASSYTGTGPTGELFF	TGTGCCAGCAGCTATACCGGGACAGGGCCCACCGGGGAGCTGTTTTTT
TRBJ2-7	TRBD2	TRBV28	16	.	CASTKPWLAGDYEQYF	TGTGCCAGCACCAAACCTTGGTTAGCGGGAGACTACGAGCAGTACTTC
TRBJ1-2	.	TRBV19	13	.	CASSFSTRYGYTF	TGTGCCAGTAGTTTCTCTACGCGCTATGGCTACACCTTC
TRBJ1-1	.	TRBV13	11	few	CASSLRSEAFF	TGTGCCAGCAGCTTGAGGAGTGAAGCTTTCTTT
TRBJ1-4	.	TRBV5-6	14	.	CASSPRQGGEKLFF	TGTGCCAGCAGCCCCCGGCAGGGTGGGGAAAAACTGTTTTTT
TRBJ2-2	TRBD2	TRBV19	21	.	CASTPFVVAGALFANTGELFF	TGTGCCAGTACCCCTTTTGTGGTAGCGGGAGCGCTGTTTGCGAACACCGGGGAGCTGTTTTTT
TRBJ2-1	TRBD2	TRBV7-9	15	.	CASSLGTSGLNEQFF	TGTGCCAGCAGCTTAGGGACTAGCGGACTTAATGAGCAGTTCTTC
TRBJ1-5	.	TRBV5-4	16	.	CASSQFAQAGNQPQHF	TGTGCCAGCAGCCAGTTCGCCCAAGCGGGCAATCAGCCCCAGCATTTT
TRBJ1-4	TRBD1	TRBV2	14	few	CASSADRGQEKLFF	TGTGCCAGCAGCGCAGACAGGGGGCAAGAAAAACTGTTTTTT
TRBJ2-3	.	TRBV28	15	.	CASGPYRVATDTQYF	TGTGCCAGCGGTCCGTACAGGGTAGCCACAGATACGCAGTATTTT
TRBJ2-7	TRBD1	TRBV5-6	14	.	CASSTGQGSYEQYF	TGTGCCAGCAGCACGGGACAGGGCTCCTACGAGCAGTACTTC
TRBJ2-1	TRBD2	TRBV29-1	14	.	CSVAIGTSLDEQFF	TGCAGCGTTGCGATCGGGACTAGTCTGGATGAGCAGTTCTTC